These 6 T cell receptor beta chains share one sample of origin, sequenced in a study of tumor T cells in aggressive B-cell lymphoma. Here immunoSEQ multiplex PCR was the method, and the copy in TCRdb shows in-frame clones only, minus some. Here the sample spans 2,000 or so clones, approximately 93% being singletons. The source material was tumor tissue. The source of these receptors is an adult with diffuse large B cell lymphoma.

V and J are TRBV6-1 and TRBJ2-5; TRBD1 is a possible D gene (5 bases). The J call may be in error: the DNA end matches TRBJ2-7 better. The CDR3 spans 11 residues. Germline values: CDR1 MNHNS, CDR2 SASEGT. CDR3: CASTQGYEQYF. Here the CDR3 DNA reads TGTGCCAGCACCCAGGGTTACGAGCAGTACTTC.

The V and J genes are TRBV11-2 and TRBJ1-1; maybe TRBD1 (5 bases). Trimming took 2 bases from V and 11 from J, leaving 12 bases between them. From germline, CDR1 is SGHAT and CDR2 FQNNGV. The CDR3 has 12 residues. CDR3 DNA: TGTGCCAGCAGCTTAATGGGAGGGGCGGCTTTCTTT. Its translation: CASSLMGGAAFF.

The gene calls are TRBV18 and TRBJ1-3; TRBD1 matches at 9 bases. J was trimmed by 0 bases and V by 3 bases; bases with no gene match: 21. The CDR3 is 22 amino acids. Germline V gene data show CDR1 as KGHSH and CDR2 as LQKENI. In DNA, the CDR3 is TGTGCCAGCTCACCTACCTCAACGCCGGGACAGGGAGAGGGGTTCTCTGGAAACACCATATATTTT. It codes for CASSPTSTPGQGEGFSGNTIYF.

Note on this clone: The junction differs from germline at one of its ends, possibly a read error. The chain carries TRBV15 and TRBJ2-7; 10 nucleotides match TRBD1. The length of the CDR3 is 15 residues. Germline-derived CDR1 and CDR2 are LNHNV and YYDKDF (reference sequence). In DNA, the CDR3 is TGTACCACCGGCCGGGACAGGGGATCCTACTACGAGCAGTACTTC. Translation: CTTGRDRGSYYEQYF. Filled out from reference TRBV15 and TRBJ2-7, the complete variable domain reads DAMVIQNPRYQVTQFGKPVTLSCSQTLNHNVMYWYQQKSSQAPKLLFHYYDKDFNNEADTPDNFQSRRPNTSFCFLDIRSPGLGDTAMYLCTTGRDRGSYYEQYFGPGTRLTVT.

V usage is TRBV9 and J usage is TRBJ1-6; 9 bases agree with TRBD1. The CDR3 length is 15 residues. J lost 8 bases, V lost 3 bases, and 6 bases had no gene match. From germline, CDR1 is SGDLS and CDR2 YYNGEE. The CDR3 is CASSARQGVDSPLHF. Here the CDR3 DNA reads TGTGCCAGCAGCGCAAGACAGGGGGTCGATTCACCCCTCCACTTT.

This chain links TRBV30 with TRBJ1-5; 7 bases map to TRBD1. Trimming cost V 7 bases and J 3 bases; bases outside gene matches: 9. Germline loops: CDR1 GTSNPN, CDR2 SVGIG (reference sequence). The CDR3 runs 14 residues. The CDR3 bases are TGTGCCTACCGCGACAGGGCTACCAATCAGCCCCAGCATTTT. It specifies CAYRDRATNQPQHF.